This is a list of T cell receptor beta chains from one sample in a study of cytomegalovirus exposure and HLA in healthy donors. TCRdb's table, derived via immunoSEQ multiplex PCR, lists solely in-frame clones and lacks some. The repertoire has some 180,000 clones, 75% to 80% of them found once; the top ten carry about 2.6%. Material: PBMCs. The receptors were gathered from a female donor in good health and CMV-seronegative. Each CDR3 is given with its conserved first and last residue. Fields, in order: D gene, clone size, V gene, J gene, CDR3 protein, CDR3 DNA. D genes are given only for firm matches. Only some rows state a clone size, as once, few, many or a class for expanded clones.

>-|-|TRBV27|TRBJ2-2
CASSSTVLFITGELFF
TGTGCCAGCAGCTCGACAGTGCTCTTCATCACCGGGGAGCTGTTTTTT
>TRBD1|-|TRBV9|TRBJ1-1
CASSGGGQGAIAEAFF
TGTGCCAGCAGCGGAGGGGGACAGGGGGCTATCGCTGAAGCTTTCTTT
>TRBD1|-|TRBV6-1|TRBJ1-1
CASSESGQIGAFF
TGTGCCAGCAGTGAATCGGGACAGATCGGCGCTTTCTTT
>TRBD2|-|TRBV5-8|TRBJ2-1
CASSLRLAGGQQFF
TGTGCCAGCAGCTTAAGACTAGCGGGGGGGCAACAGTTCTTC
>-|-|TRBV30|TRBJ2-1
CAWRGGLRGPGNEQFF
TGTGCCTGGAGAGGGGGACTGAGGGGGCCGGGAAATGAGCAGTTCTTC
>TRBD2|-|TRBV4-2|TRBJ2-3
CASSQAAGGTLDTQYF
TGTGCCAGCAGCCAAGCAGCGGGAGGGACCCTGGATACGCAGTATTTT
>-|once|TRBV5-1|TRBJ1-1
CASSPPRNTEAFF
TGCGCCAGCAGCCCCCCCCGGAACACTGAAGCTTTCTTT
>-|-|TRBV7-9|TRBJ1-1
CASRPKDGGPRSEAFF
TGTGCCAGCAGACCTAAGGACGGGGGGCCGCGTTCTGAAGCTTTCTTT
>-|-|TRBV5-5|TRBJ2-7
CASRLEASYEQYF
TGTGCCAGCAGGCTTGAGGCCTCCTACGAGCAGTACTTC
>TRBD2|-|TRBV7-2|TRBJ2-2
CASSFTSGAGELFF
TGTGCCAGCAGCTTCACTAGCGGGGCCGGGGAGCTGTTTTTT
>TRBD2|-|TRBV27|TRBJ2-7
CASSSGLAGRYEQYF
TGTGCCAGCAGTTCCGGACTAGCGGGTCGATACGAGCAGTACTTC
>TRBD1|-|TRBV23-1|TRBJ2-1
CASSQGQGANEQFF
TGCGCCAGCAGTCAGGGACAGGGGGCGAATGAGCAGTTCTTC
>TRBD1|-|TRBV7-2|TRBJ1-1
CASSLPHRGSEAFF
TGTGCCAGCAGCTTACCTCACAGGGGTTCTGAAGCTTTCTTT
>TRBD2|-|TRBV7-8|TRBJ2-7
CASSLGRRGGLTYEQYF
TGTGCCAGCAGCCTAGGGAGGCGGGGGGGACTAACCTACGAGCAGTACTTC
>-|-|TRBV29-1|TRBJ2-7
CSVGGQGDKQYF
TGCAGCGTTGGGGGCCAAGGGGACAAGCAGTACTTC
>TRBD2|-|TRBV5-1|TRBJ2-3
CASSSGDSPGTIYTQYF
TGCGCCAGCAGCTCCGGAGACAGCCCCGGGACTATCTATACGCAGTATTTT
>TRBD1|-|TRBV28|TRBJ2-7
CASTYRRTGPGGQYF
TGTGCCAGCACCTACCGGAGGACAGGCCCAGGGGGGCAGTACTTC
>TRBD2|few|TRBV6-4|TRBJ2-3
CASSESSGGTDTQYF
TGTGCCAGCAGTGAAAGTAGCGGGGGCACAGATACGCAGTATTTT